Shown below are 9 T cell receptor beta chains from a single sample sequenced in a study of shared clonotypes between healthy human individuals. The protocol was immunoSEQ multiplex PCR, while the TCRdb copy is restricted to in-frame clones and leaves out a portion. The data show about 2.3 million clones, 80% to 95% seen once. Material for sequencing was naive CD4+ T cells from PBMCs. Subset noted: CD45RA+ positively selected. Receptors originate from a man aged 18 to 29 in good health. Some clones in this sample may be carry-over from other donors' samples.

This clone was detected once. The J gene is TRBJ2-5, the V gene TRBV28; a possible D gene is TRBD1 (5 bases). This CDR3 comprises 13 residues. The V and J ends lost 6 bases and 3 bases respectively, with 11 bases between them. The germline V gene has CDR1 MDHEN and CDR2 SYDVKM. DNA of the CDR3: TGTGCCAGCAGGCCGACAGCAAAAGAGACCCAGTACTTC. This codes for CASRPTAKETQYF.

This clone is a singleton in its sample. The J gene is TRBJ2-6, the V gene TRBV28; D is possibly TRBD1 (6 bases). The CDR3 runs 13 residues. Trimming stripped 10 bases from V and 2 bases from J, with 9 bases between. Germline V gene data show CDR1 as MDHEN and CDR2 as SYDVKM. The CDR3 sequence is CATRGAGANVLTF. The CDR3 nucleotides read TGTGCCACCAGGGGAGCTGGGGCCAACGTCCTGACTTTC.

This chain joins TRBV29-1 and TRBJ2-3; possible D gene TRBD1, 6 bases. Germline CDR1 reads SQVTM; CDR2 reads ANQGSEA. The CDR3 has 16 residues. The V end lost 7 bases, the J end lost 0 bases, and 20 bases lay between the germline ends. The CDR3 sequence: CSAGGTTQTSTDTQYF. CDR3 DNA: TGCAGCGCTGGTGGGACAACCCAAACTAGCACAGATACGCAGTATTTT.

The CDR3, as DNA: TGTGCCAGCAGTCCCGTCGGGGCATACTATGGCTACACCTTC. Translated: CASSPVGAYYGYTF. The chain is built from TRBV2 and TRBJ1-2; D perhaps matches TRBD1 (5 bases). Trimming pared 5 bases from V and 3 bases from J, leaving 13 bases between. This CDR3 region has 14 residues. Germline values: CDR1 SNHLY, CDR2 FYNNEI.

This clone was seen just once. CDR3 sequence: CASSFGGIGTDTQYF. The CDR3 DNA is TGTGCCAGCAGCTTCGGGGGGATAGGCACAGATACGCAGTATTTT. V and J are TRBV7-3 and TRBJ2-3; 7 positions agree with TRBD2. The germline V gene encodes CDR1 SGHTA and CDR2 FQGTGA. Trimming cost V 3 bases and J 1 base; bases outside gene matches: 4. The CDR3 sequence is 15 residues long.

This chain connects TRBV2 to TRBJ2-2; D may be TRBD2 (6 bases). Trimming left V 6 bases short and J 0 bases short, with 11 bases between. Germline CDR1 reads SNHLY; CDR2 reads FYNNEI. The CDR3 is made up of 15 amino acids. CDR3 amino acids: CASRAGRTNTGELFF. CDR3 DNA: TGTGCCAGCAGGGCCGGGAGAACGAACACCGGGGAGCTGTTTTTT.

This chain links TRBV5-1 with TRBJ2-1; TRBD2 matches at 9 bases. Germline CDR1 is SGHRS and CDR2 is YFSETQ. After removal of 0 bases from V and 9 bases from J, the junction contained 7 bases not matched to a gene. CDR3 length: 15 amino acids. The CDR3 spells CASSLVAGAGGEQFF. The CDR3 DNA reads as TGCGCCAGCAGCTTGGTAGCGGGAGCGGGGGGTGAGCAGTTCTTC.

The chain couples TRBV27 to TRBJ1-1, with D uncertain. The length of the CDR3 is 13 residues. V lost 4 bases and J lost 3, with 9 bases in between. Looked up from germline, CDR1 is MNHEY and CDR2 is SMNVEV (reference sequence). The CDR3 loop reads CASSSYRDTEAFF. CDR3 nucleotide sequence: TGTGCCAGCAGTTCCTACCGGGACACTGAAGCTTTCTTT.

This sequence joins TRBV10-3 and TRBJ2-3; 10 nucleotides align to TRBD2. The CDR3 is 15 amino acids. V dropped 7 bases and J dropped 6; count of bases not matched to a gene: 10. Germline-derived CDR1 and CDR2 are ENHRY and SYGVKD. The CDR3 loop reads CAITPIAGGTDTQYF. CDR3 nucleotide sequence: TGTGCCATCACCCCTATAGCGGGAGGAACCGATACGCAGTATTTT.